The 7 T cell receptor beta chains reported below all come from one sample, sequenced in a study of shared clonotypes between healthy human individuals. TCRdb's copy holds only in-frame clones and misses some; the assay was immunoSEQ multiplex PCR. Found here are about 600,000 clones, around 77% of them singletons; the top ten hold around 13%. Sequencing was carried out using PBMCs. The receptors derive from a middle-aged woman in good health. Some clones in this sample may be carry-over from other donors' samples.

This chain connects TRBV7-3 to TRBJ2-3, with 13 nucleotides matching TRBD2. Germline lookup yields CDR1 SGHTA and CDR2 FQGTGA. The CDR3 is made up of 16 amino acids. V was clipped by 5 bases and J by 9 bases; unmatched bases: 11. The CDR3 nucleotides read TGTGCCAGCAGCCTGGGGACTAGCGGGAAGGGGTTGACGCAGTATTTT. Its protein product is CASSLGTSGKGLTQYF.

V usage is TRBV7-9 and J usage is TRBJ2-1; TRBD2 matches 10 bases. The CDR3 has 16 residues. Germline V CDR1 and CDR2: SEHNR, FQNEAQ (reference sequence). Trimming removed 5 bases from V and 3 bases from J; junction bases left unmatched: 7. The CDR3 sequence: CASSVLLAGSYNEQFF. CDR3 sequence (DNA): TGTGCCAGCAGCGTCTTACTAGCGGGAAGCTACAATGAGCAGTTCTTC.

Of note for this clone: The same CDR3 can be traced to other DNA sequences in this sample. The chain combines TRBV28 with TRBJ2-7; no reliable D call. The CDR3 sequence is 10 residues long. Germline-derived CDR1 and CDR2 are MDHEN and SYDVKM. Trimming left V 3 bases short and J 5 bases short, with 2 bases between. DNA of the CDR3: TGTGCCAGCAGTTTTAACGAGCAGTACTTC. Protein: CASSFNEQYF.

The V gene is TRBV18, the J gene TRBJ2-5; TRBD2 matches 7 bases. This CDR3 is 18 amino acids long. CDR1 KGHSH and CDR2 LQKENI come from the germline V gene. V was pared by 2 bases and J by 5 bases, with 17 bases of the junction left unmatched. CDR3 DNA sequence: TGTGCCAGCTCACCATTCGGGCCGGCGGTCGGCGGGAGTGAGACCCAGTACTTC. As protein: CASSPFGPAVGGSETQYF.

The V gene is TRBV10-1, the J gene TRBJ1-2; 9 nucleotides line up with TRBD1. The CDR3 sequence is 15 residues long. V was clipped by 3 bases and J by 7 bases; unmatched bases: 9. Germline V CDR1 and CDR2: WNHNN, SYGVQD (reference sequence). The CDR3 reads CASSDRDRDITGYTF. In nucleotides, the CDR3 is TGCGCCAGCAGTGATAGGGACAGGGATATCACTGGCTACACCTTC.

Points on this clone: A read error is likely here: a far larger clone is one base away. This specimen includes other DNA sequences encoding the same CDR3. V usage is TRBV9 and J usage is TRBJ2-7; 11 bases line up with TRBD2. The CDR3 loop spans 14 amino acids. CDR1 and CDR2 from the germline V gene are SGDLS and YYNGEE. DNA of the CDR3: TGTGCCAGCAGCACAGGGACTAGCGGAGCCGAGCAGTACTTT. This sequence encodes CASSTGTSGAEQYF.

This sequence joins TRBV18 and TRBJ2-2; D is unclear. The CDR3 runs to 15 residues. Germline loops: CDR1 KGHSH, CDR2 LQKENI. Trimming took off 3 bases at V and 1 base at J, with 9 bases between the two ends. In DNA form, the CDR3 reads TGTGCCAGCTCACCGACCAGCGAGAACACCGGGGAGCTGTTTTTT. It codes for CASSPTSENTGELFF.